The clone carrying this T cell receptor (beta chain) was seen repeatedly, ten times or more. The sample originates from a study of blood T cells in healthy people across ages. For the second PCR, which ran for about 7 to 11 cycles, a sample-barcoded 5' primer and a J-beta primer mix were used. TCRdb passed the 5' RACE reads through MiXCR, listing each CDR3 protein once. The data show about 590,000 distinct CDR3 sequences, around 31% seen once. The CDR3 is 15 residues long. Per germline, CDR1 SNHLY and CDR2 FYNNEI. Trimming took off 5 bases at V and 5 bases at J, with 16 bases between the two ends. Donors ranged from about 6 to 95 years old and were healthy Caucasians in Russia.

Sequencing was done on a sample of blood. The source of this sequence is a woman of 80 years or more in good health. The rearrangement links TRBV2 to TRBJ2-1; D may be TRBD2 (6 bases). The CDR3 coding sequence is TGTGCCAGCAGTTCCGCCCGGGGGACGAACAATGAGCAGTTCTTC. Its translation: CASSSARGTNNEQFF.